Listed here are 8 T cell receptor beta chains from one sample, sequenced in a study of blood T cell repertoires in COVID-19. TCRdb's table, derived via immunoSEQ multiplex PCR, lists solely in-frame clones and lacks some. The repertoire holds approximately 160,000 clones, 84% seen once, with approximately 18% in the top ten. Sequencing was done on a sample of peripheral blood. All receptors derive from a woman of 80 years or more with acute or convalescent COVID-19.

This CDR3 reads CASSLNSMYNSPLHF. The CDR3 bases are TGTGCCAGCAGCTTGAACAGTATGTATAATTCACCCCTCCACTTT. The chain couples TRBV5-6 to TRBJ1-6; D is uncertain. Trimming removed 1 base from V and 4 bases from J, with 9 bases in between. The CDR3 totals 15 residues. Per germline, CDR1 SGHDT and CDR2 YYEEEE.

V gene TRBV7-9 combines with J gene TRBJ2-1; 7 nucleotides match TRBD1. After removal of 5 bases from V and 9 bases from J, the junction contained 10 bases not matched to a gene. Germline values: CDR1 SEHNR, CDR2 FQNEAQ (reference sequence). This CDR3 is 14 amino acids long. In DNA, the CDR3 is TGTGCCAGCAGCGCCATAGAGGGGGCGGGTGAGCAGTTCTTC. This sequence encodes CASSAIEGAGEQFF.

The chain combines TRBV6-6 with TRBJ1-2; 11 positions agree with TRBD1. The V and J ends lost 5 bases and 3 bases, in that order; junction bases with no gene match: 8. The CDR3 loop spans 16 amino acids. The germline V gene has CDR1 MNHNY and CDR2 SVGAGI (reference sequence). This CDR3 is CASSRHGQGADYGYTF. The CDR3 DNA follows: TGTGCCAGCAGTCGACACGGACAGGGGGCTGACTATGGCTACACCTTC.

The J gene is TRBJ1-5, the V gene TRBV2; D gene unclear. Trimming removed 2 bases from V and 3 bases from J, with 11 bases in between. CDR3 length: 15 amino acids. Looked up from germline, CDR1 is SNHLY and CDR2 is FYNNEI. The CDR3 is CASSESGGLNQPQHF. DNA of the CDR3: TGTGCCAGCAGTGAATCGGGTGGCCTCAATCAGCCCCAGCATTTT.

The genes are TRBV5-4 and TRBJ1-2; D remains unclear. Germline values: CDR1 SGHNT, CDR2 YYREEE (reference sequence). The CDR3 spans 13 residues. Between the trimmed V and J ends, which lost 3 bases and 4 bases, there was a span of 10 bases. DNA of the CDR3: TGTGCCAGCAGCTCCCCAGCGGGCTATGGCTACACCTTC. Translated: CASSSPAGYGYTF. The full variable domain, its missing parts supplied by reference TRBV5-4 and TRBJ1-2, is ETGVTQSPTHLIKTRGQQVTLRCSSQSGHNTVSWYQQALGQGPQFIFQYYREEENGRGNFPPRFSGLQFPNYSSELNVNALELDDSALYLCASSSPAGYGYTFGSGTRLTVV.

The CDR3 is CASSPGSGLAGGRRETQYF. For the CDR3, the DNA is TGTGCCAGCAGTCCGGGGTCGGGACTAGCGGGGGGGAGGAGGGAGACCCAGTACTTC. The rearrangement links TRBV6-6 to TRBJ2-5; TRBD2 agrees at 16 bases. V gave up 5 bases and J gave up 5 bases; unmatched junction bases: 14. The CDR3 runs to 19 residues. Germline V gives CDR1 MNHNY, CDR2 SVGAGI (reference sequence).

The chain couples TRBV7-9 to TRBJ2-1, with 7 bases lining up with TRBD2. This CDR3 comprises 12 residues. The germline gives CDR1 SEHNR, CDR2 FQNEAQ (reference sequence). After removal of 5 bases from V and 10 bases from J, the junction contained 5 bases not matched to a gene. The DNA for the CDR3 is TGTGCCAGCAGCCCCCGGGGGGTCGAGCAGTTCTTC. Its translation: CASSPRGVEQFF. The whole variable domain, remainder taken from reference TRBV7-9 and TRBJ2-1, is DTGVSQNPRHKITKRGQNVTFRCDPISEHNRLYWYRQTLGQGPEFLTYFQNEAQLEKSRLLSDRFSAERPKGSFSTLEIQRTEQGDSAMYLCASSPRGVEQFFGPGTRLTVL.

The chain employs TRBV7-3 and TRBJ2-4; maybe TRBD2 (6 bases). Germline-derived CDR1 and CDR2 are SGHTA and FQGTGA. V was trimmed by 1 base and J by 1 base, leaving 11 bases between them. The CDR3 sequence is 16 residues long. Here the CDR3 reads CASSLSGERAKNIQYF. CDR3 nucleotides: TGTGCCAGCAGCTTAAGCGGGGAAAGGGCCAAAAACATTCAGTACTTC.